These T cell receptor beta chains were read from a single sample in a study of T cells after yellow fever vaccination. TCRdb recomputed calls from the 5' RACE reads with MiXCR, one row per CDR3 protein. Of fewer than 350,000 distinct CDR3 sequences in the sample, roughly 3.5% are singletons; the top ten hold around 20%. The sample in question was PBMCs, obtained on the day of the yellow fever booster vaccination. The origin of the receptors is a man aged 18 to 29 who received the YFV17D yellow fever vaccine. The CDR3 runs from the conserved cysteine through the conserved F or W. D genes are given only for firm matches. Expanded clones get a size class; other rows say once, few or many, or leave the size out.

D | J | V | size | CDR3 | DNA
NA | TRBJ1-6 | TRBV7-9 | once | CASSSPDSPLHF | TGTGCCAGCAGTTCCCCCGATTCACCCCTCCACTTT
NA | TRBJ2-2 | TRBV7-9 | many | CASSLGAGASTGELFF | TGTGCCAGCAGCTTAGGCGCAGGGGCCAGCACCGGGGAGCTGTTTTTT
NA | TRBJ2-2 | TRBV6-6 | NA | CASSYQPGMNTGELFF | TGTGCCAGCAGTTACCAGCCAGGAATGAACACCGGGGAGCTGTTTTTT
TRBD1 | TRBJ2-4 | TRBV10-3 | many | CAIRGTGTGENIQYF | TGTGCCATCAGGGGGACGGGGACAGGGGAAAACATTCAGTACTTC
TRBD1 | TRBJ2-3 | TRBV5-1 | many | CASSLVQGALTDTQYF | TGCGCCAGCAGCTTGGTTCAGGGGGCCCTCACAGATACGCAGTATTTT
TRBD2 | TRBJ2-1 | TRBV12-3/TRBV12-4 | many | CASSFGAGGYNEQFF | TGTGCCAGCAGTTTTGGCGCGGGGGGGTACAATGAGCAGTTCTTC
NA | TRBJ2-2 | TRBV5-1 | few | CASKDQGELFF | TGCGCCAGCAAAGACCAGGGGGAGCTGTTTTTT
NA | TRBJ2-7 | TRBV20-1 | NA | CSARDPRSSGDEQYF | TGCAGTGCTAGAGACCCGCGGTCCTCTGGGGACGAGCAGTACTTC
TRBD1 | TRBJ1-4 | TRBV7-6 | few | CASSPRTGGGEKLFF | TGTGCCAGCAGCCCCCGGACAGGGGGCGGTGAAAAACTGTTTTTT
NA | TRBJ2-5 | TRBV7-9 | many | CASSLGAGPQETQYF | TGTGCCAGCAGCTTAGGGGCAGGGCCTCAAGAGACCCAGTACTTC
TRBD2 | TRBJ2-3 | TRBV20-1 | few | CSAGKRGMSLRTDTQYF | TGCAGTGCGGGAAAGCGGGGGATGTCGCTCCGCACAGATACGCAGTATTTT
NA | TRBJ1-5 | TRBV5-1 | many | CASSLGIGGYNQPQHF | TGCGCCAGCAGCTTGGGTATCGGGGGGTACAATCAGCCCCAGCATTTT
TRBD1 | TRBJ1-6 | TRBV20-1 | few | CSASSGQGASPLHF | TGCAGTGCTAGTTCGGGACAGGGGGCTTCACCCCTCCACTTT
NA | TRBJ1-6 | TRBV7-6 | many | CASSFSGTISPLHF | TGTGCCAGCAGCTTCTCCGGGACAATAAGTCCCCTCCACTTT
NA | TRBJ2-7 | TRBV5-1 | many | CASSLAQTYEQYF | TGCGCCAGCAGCTTGGCTCAGACTTACGAGCAGTACTTC
TRBD2 | TRBJ2-1 | TRBV5-1 | many | CASSFGGLGNEQFF | TGCGCCAGCAGCTTTGGCGGACTAGGCAATGAGCAGTTCTTC
NA | TRBJ1-3 | TRBV12-3/TRBV12-4 | many | CASKASGNTIYF | TGTGCCAGCAAGGCTTCAGGAAACACCATATATTTT
NA | TRBJ2-5 | TRBV13 | NA | CASSISRGRWETQYF | TGTGCCAGCAGCATCTCCCGAGGCAGGTGGGAGACCCAGTACTTC
TRBD1 | TRBJ2-3 | TRBV30 | NA | CALDSGQHTQYF | TGTGCCTTGGATTCGGGACAGCATACGCAGTATTTT
TRBD2 | TRBJ2-3 | TRBV6-2/TRBV6-3 | many | CASSSVLQWGGGTDTQYF | TGTGCCAGCAGTTCCGTACTCCAGTGGGGGGGAGGCACAGATACGCAGTATTTT
NA | TRBJ2-4 | TRBV21-1 | many | CASSNRHVKNIQYF | TGTGCCAGCAGCAACCGGCACGTAAAAAACATTCAGTACTTC
NA | TRBJ1-5 | TRBV21-1 | few | CASSKAGGQGTSQPQHF | TGTGCCAGCAGCAAAGCGGGGGGACAGGGGACGAGTCAGCCCCAGCATTTT
NA | TRBJ2-3 | TRBV11-2 | NA | CASSSGLYTQYF | TGTGCCAGCAGCTCCGGACTTTATACGCAGTATTTT